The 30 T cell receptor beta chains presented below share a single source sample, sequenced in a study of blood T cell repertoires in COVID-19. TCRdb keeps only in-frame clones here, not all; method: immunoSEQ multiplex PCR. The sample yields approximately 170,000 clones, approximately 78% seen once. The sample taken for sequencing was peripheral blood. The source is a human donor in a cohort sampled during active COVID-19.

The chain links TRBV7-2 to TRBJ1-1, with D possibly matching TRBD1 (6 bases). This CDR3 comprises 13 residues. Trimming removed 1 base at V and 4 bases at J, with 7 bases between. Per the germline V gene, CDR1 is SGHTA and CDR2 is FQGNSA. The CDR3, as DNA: TGTGCCAGCAGCTTAGACAGGGTCACTGAAGCTTTCTTT. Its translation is CASSLDRVTEAFF.

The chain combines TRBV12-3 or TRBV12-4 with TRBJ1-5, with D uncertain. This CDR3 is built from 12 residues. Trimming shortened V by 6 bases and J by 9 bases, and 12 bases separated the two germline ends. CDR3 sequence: CASSRGKGPQHF. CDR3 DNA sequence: TGTGCCAGCAGCAGAGGGAAGGGGCCCCAGCATTTT.

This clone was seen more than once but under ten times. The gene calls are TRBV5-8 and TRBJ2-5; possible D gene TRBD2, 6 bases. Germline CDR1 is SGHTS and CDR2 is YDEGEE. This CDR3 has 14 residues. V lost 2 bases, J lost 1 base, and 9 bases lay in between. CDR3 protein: CASSFGGVQETQYF. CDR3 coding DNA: TGTGCCAGCAGCTTCGGGGGAGTCCAAGAGACCCAGTACTTC.

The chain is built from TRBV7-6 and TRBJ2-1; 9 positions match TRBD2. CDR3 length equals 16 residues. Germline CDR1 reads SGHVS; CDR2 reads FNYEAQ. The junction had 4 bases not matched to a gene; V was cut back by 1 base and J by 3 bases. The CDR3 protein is CASSLGSGGNYNEQFF. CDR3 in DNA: TGTGCCAGCAGCTTAGGTAGCGGGGGAAACTACAATGAGCAGTTCTTC.

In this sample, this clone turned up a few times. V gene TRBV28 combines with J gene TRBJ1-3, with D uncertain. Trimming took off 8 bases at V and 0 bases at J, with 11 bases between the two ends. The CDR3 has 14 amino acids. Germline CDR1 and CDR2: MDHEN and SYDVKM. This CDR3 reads CASLVAGSGNTIYF. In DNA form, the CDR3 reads TGTGCCAGCCTAGTTGCGGGCTCTGGAAACACCATATATTTT.

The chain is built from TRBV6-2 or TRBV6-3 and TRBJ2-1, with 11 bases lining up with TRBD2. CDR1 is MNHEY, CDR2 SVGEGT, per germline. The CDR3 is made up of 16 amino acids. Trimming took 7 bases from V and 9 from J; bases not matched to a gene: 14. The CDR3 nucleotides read TGTGCCAGCACCCCGTTTTTTAGCGGGGGGGCATCTGAGCAGTTCTTC. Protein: CASTPFFSGGASEQFF.

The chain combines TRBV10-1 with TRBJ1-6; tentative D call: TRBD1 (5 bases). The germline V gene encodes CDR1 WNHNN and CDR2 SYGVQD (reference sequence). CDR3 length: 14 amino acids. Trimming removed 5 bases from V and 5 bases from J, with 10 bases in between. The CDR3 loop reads CASSRTQDNSPLHF. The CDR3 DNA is TGCGCCAGCAGTCGAACACAGGATAATTCACCCCTCCACTTT.

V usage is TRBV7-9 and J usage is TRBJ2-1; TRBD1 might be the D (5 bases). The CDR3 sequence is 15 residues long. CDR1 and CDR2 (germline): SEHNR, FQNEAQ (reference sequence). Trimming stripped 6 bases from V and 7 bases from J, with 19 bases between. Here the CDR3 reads CASRPLGAGYNEQFF. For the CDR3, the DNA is TGTGCCAGCAGACCCCTAGGGGCCGGGTATAATGAGCAGTTCTTC.

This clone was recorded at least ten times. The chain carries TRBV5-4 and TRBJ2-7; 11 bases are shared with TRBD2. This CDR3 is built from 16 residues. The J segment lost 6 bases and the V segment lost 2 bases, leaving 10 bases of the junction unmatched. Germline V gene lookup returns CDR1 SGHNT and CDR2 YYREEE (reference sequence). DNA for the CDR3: TGTGCCAGCAGCTTAAGGGGAGGACTAGCGGGTGGCGAGCAGTACTTC. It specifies CASSLRGGLAGGEQYF. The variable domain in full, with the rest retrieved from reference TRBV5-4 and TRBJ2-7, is ETGVTQSPTHLIKTRGQQVTLRCSSQSGHNTVSWYQQALGQGPQFIFQYYREEENGRGNFPPRFSGLQFPNYSSELNVNALELDDSALYLCASSLRGGLAGGEQYFGPGTRLTVT.

The CDR3 DNA follows: TGTGCCAGCAGCTTAGAAAACAGGGGGCAAGGCTACACCTTC. Residues: CASSLENRGQGYTF. This sequence joins TRBV11-2 and TRBJ1-2; 9 bases map to TRBD1. The J segment lost 8 bases and the V segment lost 0 bases, leaving 4 bases of the junction unmatched. The CDR3 has 14 amino acids. Looked up from germline, CDR1 is SGHAT and CDR2 is FQNNGV. Looking up the rest from reference TRBV11-2 and TRBJ1-2 gives the full variable domain: EAGVAQSPRYKIIEKRQSVAFWCNPISGHATLYWYQQILGQGPKLLIQFQNNGVVDDSQLPKDRFSAERLKGVDSTLKIQPAKLEDSAVYLCASSLENRGQGYTFGSGTRLTVV.

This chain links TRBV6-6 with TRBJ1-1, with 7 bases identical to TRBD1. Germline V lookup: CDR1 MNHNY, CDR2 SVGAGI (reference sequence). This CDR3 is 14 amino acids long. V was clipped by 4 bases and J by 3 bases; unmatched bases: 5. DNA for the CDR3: TGTGCCAGCAGTTCCAGGGGGTCCGACACTGAAGCTTTCTTT. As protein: CASSSRGSDTEAFF.

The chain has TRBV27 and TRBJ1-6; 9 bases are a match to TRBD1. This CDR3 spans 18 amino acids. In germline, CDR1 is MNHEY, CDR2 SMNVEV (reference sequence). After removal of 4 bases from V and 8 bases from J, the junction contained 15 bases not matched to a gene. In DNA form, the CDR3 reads TGTGCCAGCAGTTCCCCAAGCCGCCTCGACAGGGGGGATTCACCCCTCCACTTT. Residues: CASSSPSRLDRGDSPLHF.

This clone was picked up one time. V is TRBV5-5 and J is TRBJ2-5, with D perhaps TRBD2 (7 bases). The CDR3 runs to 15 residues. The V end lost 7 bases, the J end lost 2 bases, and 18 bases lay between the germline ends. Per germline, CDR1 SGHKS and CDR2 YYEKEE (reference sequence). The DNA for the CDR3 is TGTGCCAGCTCCCATACGGGGGGCTGGCAAGAGACCCAGTACTTC. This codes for CASSHTGGWQETQYF.

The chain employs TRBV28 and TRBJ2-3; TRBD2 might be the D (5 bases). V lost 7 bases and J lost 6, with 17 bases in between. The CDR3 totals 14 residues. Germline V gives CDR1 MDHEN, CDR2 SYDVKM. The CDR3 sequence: CASMGVDHRDTQYF. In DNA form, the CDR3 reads TGTGCCAGCATGGGAGTGGACCACCGGGATACGCAGTATTTT.

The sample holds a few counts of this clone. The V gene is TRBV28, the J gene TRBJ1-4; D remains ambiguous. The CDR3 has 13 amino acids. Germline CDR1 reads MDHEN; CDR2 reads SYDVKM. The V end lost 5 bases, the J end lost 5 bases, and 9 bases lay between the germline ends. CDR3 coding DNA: TGTGCCAGCAGTGTCCGCGCGAATGAAAAACTGTTTTTT. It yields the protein CASSVRANEKLFF. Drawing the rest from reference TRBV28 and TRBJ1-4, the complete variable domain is DVKVTQSSRYLVKRTGEKVFLECVQDMDHENMFWYRQDPGLGLRLIYFSYDVKMKEKGDIPEGYSVSREKKERFSLILESASTNQTSMYLCASSVRANEKLFFGSGTQLSVL.

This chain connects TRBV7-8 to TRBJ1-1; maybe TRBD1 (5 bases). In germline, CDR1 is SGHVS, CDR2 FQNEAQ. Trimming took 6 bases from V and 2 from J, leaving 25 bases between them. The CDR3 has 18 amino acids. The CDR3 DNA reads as TGTGCCAGCAGGTCGATAAATAGGTGGGACTGGGACAACACTGAAGCTTTCTTT. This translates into CASRSINRWDWDNTEAFF.

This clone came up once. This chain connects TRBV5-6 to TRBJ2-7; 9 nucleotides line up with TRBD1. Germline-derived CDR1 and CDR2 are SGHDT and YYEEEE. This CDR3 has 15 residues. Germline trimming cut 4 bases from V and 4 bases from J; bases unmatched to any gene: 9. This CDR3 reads CASSQWDRVPYEQYF. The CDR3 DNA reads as TGTGCCAGCAGCCAGTGGGACAGGGTGCCGTACGAGCAGTACTTC.

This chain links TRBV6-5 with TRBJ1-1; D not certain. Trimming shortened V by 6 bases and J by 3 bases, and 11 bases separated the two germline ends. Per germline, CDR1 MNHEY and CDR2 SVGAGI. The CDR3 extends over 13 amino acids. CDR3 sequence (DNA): TGTGCCAGCAGCCGTCGATCGGACACTGAAGCTTTCTTT. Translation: CASSRRSDTEAFF.

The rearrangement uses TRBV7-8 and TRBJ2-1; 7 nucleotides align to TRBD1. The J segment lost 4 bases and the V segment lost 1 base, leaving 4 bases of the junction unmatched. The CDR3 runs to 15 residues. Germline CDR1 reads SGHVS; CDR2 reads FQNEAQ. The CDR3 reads CASSLEGQIYNEQFF. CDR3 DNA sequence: TGTGCCAGCAGCTTAGAGGGACAGATATACAATGAGCAGTTCTTC.

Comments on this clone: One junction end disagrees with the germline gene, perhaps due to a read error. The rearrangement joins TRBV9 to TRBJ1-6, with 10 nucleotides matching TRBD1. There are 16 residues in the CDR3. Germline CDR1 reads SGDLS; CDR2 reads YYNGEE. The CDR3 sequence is CASSVDRDRGYSPLHF. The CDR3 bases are TGTGCCAGCAGCGTAGACCGGGACAGGGGATATTCGCCCCTCCACTTT.

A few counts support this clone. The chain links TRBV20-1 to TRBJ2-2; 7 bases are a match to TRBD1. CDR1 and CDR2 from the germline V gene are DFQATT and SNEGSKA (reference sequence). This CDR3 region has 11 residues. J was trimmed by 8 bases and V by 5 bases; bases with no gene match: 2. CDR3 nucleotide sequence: TGCAGTGCTCTCAGGGGGGGGGAGCTGTTTTTT. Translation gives CSALRGGELFF.

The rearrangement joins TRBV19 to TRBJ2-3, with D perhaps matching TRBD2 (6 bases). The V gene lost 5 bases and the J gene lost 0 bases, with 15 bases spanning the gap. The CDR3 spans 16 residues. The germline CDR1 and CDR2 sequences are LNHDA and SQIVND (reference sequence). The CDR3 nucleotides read TGTGCCAGTAGTGAATCGGCGGGGTTTAGCACAGATACGCAGTATTTT. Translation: CASSESAGFSTDTQYF.

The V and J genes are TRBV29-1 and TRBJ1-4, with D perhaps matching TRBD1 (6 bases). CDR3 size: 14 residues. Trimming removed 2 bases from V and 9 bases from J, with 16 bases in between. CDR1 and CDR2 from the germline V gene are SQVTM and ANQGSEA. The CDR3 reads CSVEWGGGGKKLFF. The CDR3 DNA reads TGCAGCGTTGAATGGGGAGGGGGAGGTAAAAAACTGTTTTTT.

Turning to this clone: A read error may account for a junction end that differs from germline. The CDR3 nucleotides are TGTGCCAGCACCTTAGGGACAGGGCCCTCCACTGAAGCTTTCTTT. Protein product: CASTLGTGPSTEAFF. The chain is built from TRBV7-2 and TRBJ1-1; 9 nucleotides agree with TRBD1. CDR3 size: 15 residues. Per germline, CDR1 SGHTA and CDR2 FQGNSA.

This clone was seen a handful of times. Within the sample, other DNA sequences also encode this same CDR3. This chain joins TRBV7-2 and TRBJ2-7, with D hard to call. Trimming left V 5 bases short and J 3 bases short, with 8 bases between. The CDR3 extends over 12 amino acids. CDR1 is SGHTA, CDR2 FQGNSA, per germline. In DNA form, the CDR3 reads TGTGCCAGCAGCCCCACTGACTACGAGCAGTACTTC. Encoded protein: CASSPTDYEQYF.

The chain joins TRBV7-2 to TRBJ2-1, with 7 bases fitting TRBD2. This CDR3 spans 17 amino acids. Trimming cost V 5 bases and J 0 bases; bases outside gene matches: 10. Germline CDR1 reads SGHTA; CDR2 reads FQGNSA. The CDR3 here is CASSMTTGTNSYNEQFF. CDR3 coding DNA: TGTGCCAGCAGCATGACTACCGGGACTAACTCCTACAATGAGCAGTTCTTC. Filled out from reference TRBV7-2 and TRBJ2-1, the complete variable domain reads GAGVSQSPSNKVTEKGKDVELRCDPISGHTALYWYRQSLGQGLEFLIYFQGNSAPDKSGLPSDRFSAERTGGSVSTLTIQRTQQEDSAVYLCASSMTTGTNSYNEQFFGPGTRLTVL.

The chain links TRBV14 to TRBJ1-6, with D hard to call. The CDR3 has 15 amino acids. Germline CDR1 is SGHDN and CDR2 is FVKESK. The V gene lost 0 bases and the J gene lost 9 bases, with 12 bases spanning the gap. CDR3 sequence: CASSQENLAGSPLHF. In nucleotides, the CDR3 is TGTGCCAGCAGCCAAGAGAATCTAGCAGGTTCACCCCTCCACTTT.

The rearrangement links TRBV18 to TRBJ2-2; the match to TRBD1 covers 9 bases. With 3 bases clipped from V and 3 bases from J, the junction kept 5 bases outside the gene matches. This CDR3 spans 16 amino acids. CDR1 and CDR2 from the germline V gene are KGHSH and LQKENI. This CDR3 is CASSPPGQGYTGELFF. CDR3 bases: TGTGCCAGCTCACCTCCGGGACAGGGTTACACCGGGGAGCTGTTTTTT.

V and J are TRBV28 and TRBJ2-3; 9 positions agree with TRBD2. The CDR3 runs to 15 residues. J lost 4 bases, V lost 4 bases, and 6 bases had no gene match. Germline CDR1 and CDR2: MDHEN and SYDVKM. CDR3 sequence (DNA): TGTGCCAGCAGTTCCGGGACTAGCAGGGCAGATACGCAGTATTTT. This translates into CASSSGTSRADTQYF.

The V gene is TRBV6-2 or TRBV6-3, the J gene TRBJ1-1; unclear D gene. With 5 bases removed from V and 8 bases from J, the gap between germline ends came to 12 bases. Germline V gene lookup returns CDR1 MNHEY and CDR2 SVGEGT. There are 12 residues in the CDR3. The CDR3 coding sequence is TGTGCCAGCAGTCTCCTATCATTGGAAGCTTTCTTT. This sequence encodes CASSLLSLEAFF.